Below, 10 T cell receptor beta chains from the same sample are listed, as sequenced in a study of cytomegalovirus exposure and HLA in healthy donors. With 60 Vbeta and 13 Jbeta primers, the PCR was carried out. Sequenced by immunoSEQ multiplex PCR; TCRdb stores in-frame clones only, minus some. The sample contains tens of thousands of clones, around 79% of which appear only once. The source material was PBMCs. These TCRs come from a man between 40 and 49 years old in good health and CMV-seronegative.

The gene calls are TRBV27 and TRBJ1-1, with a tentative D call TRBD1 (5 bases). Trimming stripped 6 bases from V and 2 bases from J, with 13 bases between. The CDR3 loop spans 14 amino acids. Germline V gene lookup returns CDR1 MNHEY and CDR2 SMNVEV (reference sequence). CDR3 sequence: CASRPGLKNTEAFF. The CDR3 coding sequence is TGTGCCAGCAGACCGGGACTCAAAAACACTGAAGCTTTCTTT.

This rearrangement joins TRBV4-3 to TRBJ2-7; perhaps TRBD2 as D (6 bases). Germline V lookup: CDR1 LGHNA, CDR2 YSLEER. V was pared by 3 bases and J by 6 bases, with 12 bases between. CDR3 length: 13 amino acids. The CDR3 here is CASSHYGGSEQYF. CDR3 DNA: TGCGCCAGCAGCCACTATGGGGGGAGCGAGCAGTACTTC.

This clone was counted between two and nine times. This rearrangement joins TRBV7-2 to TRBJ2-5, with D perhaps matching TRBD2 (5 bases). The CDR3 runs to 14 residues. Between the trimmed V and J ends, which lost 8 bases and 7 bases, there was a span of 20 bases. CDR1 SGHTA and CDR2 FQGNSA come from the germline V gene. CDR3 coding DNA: TGTGCCAGCCGAGACGGGCCAAATGAGGGGACCCAGTACTTC. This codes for CASRDGPNEGTQYF. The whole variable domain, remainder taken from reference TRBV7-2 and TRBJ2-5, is GAGVSQSPSNKVTEKGKDVELRCDPISGHTALYWYRQSLGQGLEFLIYFQGNSAPDKSGLPSDRFSAERTGGSVSTLTIQRTQQEDSAVYLCASRDGPNEGTQYFGPGTRLLVL.

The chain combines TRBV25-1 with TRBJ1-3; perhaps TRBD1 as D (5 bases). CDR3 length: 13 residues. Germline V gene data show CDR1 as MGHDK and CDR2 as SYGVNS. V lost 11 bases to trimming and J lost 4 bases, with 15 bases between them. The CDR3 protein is CAAAGGAGNTIYF. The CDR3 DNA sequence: TGTGCCGCGGCGGGGGGTGCCGGAAACACCATATATTTT. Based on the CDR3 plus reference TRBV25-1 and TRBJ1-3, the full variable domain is EADIYQTPRYLVIGTGKKITLECSQTMGHDKMYWYQQDPGMELHLIHYSYGVNSTEKGDLSSESTVSRIRTEHFPLTLESARPSHTSQYLCAAAGGAGNTIYFGEGSWLTVV.

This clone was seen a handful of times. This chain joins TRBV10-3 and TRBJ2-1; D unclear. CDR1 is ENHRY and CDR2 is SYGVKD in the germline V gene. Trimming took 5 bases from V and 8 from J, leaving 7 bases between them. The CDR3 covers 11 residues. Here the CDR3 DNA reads TGTGCCATCAGTCGGCAGGATGAGCAGTTCTTC. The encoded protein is CAISRQDEQFF.

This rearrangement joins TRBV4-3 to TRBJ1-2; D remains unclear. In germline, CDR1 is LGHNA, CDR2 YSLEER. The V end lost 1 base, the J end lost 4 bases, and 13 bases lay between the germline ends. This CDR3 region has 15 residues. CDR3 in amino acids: CASSQGLALRYGYTF. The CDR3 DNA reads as TGCGCCAGCAGCCAAGGTCTTGCACTCCGCTATGGCTACACCTTC.

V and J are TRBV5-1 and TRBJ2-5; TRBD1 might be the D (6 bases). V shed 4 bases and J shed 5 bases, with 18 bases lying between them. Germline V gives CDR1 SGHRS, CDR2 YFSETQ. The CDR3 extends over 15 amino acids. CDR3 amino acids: CASSQGQGAWETQYF. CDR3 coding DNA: TGCGCCAGCAGCCAGGGACAAGGAGCGTGGGAGACCCAGTACTTC.

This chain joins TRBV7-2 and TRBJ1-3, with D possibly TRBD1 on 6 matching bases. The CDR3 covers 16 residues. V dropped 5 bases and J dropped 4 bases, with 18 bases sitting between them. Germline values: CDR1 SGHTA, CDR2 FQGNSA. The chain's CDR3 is CASSLGHPMGGNTIYF. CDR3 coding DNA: TGTGCCAGCAGCCTGGGACACCCTATGGGGGGAAACACCATATATTTT.

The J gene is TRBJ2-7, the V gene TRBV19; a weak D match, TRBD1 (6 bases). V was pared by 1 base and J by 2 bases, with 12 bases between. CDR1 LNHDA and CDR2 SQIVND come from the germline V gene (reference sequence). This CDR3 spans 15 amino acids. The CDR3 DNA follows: TGTGCCAGTAGTATAGGGGGGCAGGGAACCTACGAGCAGTACTTC. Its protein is CASSIGGQGTYEQYF.

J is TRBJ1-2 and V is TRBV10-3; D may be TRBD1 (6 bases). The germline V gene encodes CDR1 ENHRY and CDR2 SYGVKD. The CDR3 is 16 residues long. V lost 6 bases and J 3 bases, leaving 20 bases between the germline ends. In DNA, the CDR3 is TGTGCCATCAGGACAAGACTTAAGGACAGCCACTATGGCTACACCTTC. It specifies CAIRTRLKDSHYGYTF.